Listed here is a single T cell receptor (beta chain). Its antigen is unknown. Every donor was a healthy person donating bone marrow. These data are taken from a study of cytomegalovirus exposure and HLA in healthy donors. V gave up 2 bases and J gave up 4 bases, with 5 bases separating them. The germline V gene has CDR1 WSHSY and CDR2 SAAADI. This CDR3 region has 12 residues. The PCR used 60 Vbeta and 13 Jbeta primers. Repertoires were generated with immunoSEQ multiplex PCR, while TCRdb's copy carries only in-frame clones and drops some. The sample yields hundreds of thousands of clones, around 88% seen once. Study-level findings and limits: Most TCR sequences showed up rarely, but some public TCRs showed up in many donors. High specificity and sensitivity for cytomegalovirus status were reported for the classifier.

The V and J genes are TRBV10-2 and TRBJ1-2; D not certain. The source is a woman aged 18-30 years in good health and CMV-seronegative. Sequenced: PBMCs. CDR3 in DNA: TGCGCCAGCAGTGAGCCGGGCTATGGCTACACCTTC. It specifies CASSEPGYGYTF.